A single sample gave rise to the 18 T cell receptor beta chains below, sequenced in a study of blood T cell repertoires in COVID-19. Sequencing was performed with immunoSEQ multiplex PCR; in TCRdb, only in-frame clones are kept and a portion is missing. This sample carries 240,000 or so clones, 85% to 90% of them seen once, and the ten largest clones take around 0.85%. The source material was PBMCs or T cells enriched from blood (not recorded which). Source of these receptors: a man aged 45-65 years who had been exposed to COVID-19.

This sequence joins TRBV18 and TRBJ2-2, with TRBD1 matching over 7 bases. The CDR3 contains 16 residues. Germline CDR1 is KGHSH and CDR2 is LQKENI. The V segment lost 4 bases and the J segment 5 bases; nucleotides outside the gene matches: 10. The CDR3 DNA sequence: TGTGCCAGCTCACAGACGAGGGGGCTTCGAACCGGGGAGCTGTTTTTT. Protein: CASSQTRGLRTGELFF.

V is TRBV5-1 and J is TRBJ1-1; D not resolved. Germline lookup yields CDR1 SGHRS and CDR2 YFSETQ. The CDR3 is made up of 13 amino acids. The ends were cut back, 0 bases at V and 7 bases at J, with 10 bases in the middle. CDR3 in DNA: TGCGCCAGCAGCTTGGCCCTATCTGTTGAAGCTTTCTTT. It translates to CASSLALSVEAFF.

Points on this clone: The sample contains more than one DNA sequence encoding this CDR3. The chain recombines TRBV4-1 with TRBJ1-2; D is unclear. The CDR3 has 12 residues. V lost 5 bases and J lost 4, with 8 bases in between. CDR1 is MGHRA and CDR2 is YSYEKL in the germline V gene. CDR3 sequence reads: CASSGSGYGYTF. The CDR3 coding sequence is TGCGCCAGCAGCGGTAGTGGCTATGGCTACACCTTC.

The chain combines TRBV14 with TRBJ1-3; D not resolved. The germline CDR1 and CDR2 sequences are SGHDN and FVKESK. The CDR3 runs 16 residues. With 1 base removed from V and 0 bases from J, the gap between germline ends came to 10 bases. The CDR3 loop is CASSQVRASSGNTIYF. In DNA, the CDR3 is TGTGCCAGCAGCCAAGTCCGAGCTTCCTCTGGAAACACCATATATTTT.

CDR3 amino acids: CASGGGTQPQHF. DNA for the CDR3: TGTGCCAGCGGGGGGGGGACCCAGCCCCAGCATTTT. The J gene is TRBJ1-5, the V gene TRBV28, with D possibly matching TRBD1 (5 bases). Looked up from germline, CDR1 is MDHEN and CDR2 is SYDVKM. The CDR3 length is 12 residues. Between the trimmed V and J ends, which lost 8 bases and 7 bases, there was a span of 12 bases.

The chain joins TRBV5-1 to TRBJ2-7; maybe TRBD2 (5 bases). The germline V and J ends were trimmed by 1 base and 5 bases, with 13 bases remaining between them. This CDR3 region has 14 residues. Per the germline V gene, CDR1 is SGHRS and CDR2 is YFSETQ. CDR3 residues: CASSLIPGSHEQYV. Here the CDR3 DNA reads TGCGCCAGCAGCTTGATACCGGGAAGCCACGAGCAGTACGTC.

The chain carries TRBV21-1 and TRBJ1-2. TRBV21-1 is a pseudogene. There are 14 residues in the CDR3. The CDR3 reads CASSSGPPNYGYTF. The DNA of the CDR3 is TGTGCCAGCAGCAGCGGGCCCCCTAACTATGGCTACACCTTC.

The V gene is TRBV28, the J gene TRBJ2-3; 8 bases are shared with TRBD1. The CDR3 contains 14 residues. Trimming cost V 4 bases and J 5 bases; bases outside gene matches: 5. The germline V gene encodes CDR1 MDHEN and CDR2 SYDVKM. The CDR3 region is CASSYQGAGDTQYF. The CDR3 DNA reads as TGTGCCAGCAGTTACCAGGGGGCAGGAGATACGCAGTATTTT.

In DNA, the CDR3 is TGTGCCAGCAGTTTAACGACAGAAATAGGCTATGGCTACACCTTC. Translation: CASSLTTEIGYGYTF. This chain joins TRBV28 and TRBJ1-2; perhaps TRBD1 as D (5 bases). This CDR3 has 15 amino acids. The V and J ends lost 2 bases and 4 bases respectively, with 14 bases between them. The germline gives CDR1 MDHEN, CDR2 SYDVKM.

Here the CDR3 reads CASGTRNSPLHF. CDR3 sequence (DNA): TGTGCCAGCGGGACACGGAATTCACCCCTCCACTTT. This chain joins TRBV2 and TRBJ1-6; TRBD1 might be the D (6 bases). CDR3 length: 12 amino acids. The germline V gene encodes CDR1 SNHLY and CDR2 FYNNEI. The ends were cut back, 8 bases at V and 7 bases at J, with 9 bases in the middle.

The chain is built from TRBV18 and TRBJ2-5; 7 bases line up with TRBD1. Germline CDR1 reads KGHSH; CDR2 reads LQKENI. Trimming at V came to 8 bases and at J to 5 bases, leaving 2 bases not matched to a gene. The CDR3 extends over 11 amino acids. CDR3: CASQGDETQYF. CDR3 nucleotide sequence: TGTGCCAGCCAGGGGGACGAGACCCAGTACTTC.

This chain's CDR3 is CASSLSGTGSREQYF. CDR3 DNA: TGTGCCAGCAGTTTATCCGGGACAGGGTCGAGGGAGCAGTACTTC. The rearrangement uses TRBV28 and TRBJ2-7; TRBD1 agrees at 9 bases. Per the germline V gene, CDR1 is MDHEN and CDR2 is SYDVKM. The V and J ends lost 1 base and 7 bases, in that order; junction bases with no gene match: 8. The CDR3 contains 15 residues.

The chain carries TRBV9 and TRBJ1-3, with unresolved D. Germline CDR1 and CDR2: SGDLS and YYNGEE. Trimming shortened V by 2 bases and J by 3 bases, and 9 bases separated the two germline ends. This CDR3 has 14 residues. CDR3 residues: CASSVSQRGNTIYF. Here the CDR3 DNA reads TGTGCCAGCAGCGTTAGTCAGCGTGGAAACACCATATATTTT.

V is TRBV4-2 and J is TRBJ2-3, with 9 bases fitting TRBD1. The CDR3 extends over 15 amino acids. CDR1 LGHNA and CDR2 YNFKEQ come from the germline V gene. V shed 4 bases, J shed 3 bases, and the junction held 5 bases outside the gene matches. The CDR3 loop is CASSPDRGKTDTQYF. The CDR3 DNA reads TGTGCCAGCAGCCCCGACAGGGGGAAGACAGATACGCAGTATTTT.

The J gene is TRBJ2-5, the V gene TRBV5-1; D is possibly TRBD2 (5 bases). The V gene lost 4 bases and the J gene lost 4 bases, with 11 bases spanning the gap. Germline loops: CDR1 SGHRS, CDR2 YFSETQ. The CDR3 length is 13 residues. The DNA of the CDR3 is TGCGCCAGCAGCCTTCGAGCGGTAGAGACCCAGTACTTC. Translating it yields CASSLRAVETQYF.

The CDR3 bases are TGTGCCAGCAGCTTCGGGACAGGGGGCGCCTTCTACGAGCAGTACTTC. The encoded protein is CASSFGTGGAFYEQYF. The chain joins TRBV7-2 to TRBJ2-7; 12 nucleotides match TRBD1. CDR3 length: 16 amino acids. J gave up 3 bases and V 3 bases, and 6 bases lay outside the gene matches. Germline-derived CDR1 and CDR2 are SGHTA and FQGNSA.

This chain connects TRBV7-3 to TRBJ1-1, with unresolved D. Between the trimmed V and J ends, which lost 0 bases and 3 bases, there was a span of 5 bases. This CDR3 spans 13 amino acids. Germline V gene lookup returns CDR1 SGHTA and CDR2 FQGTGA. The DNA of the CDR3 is TGTGCCAGCAGCTTAACACTGGACACTGAAGCTTTCTTT. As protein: CASSLTLDTEAFF. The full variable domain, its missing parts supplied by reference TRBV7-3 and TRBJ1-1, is GAGVSQTPSNKVTEKGKYVELRCDPISGHTALYWYRQSLGQGPEFLIYFQGTGAADDSGLPNDRFFAVRPEGSVSTLKIQRTERGDSAVYLCASSLTLDTEAFFGQGTRLTVV.

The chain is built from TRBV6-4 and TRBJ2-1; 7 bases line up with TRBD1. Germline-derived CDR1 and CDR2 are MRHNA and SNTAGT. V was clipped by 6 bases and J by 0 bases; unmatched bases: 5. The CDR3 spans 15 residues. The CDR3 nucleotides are TGTGCCAGCAGCCGACAGGGCGGCTCCTACAATGAGCAGTTCTTC. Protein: CASSRQGGSYNEQFF.